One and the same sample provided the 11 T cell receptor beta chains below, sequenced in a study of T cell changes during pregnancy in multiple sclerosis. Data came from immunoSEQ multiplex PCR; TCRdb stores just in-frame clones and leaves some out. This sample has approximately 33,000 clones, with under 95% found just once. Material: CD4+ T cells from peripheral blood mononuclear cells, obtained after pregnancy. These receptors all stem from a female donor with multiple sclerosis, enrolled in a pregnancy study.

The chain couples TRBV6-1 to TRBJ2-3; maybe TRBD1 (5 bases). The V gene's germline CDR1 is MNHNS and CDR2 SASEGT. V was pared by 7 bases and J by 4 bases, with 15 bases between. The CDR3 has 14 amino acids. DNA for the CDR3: TGTGCCAGCACTTGGACCCAAGGGGCAGATACGCAGTATTTT. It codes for CASTWTQGADTQYF.

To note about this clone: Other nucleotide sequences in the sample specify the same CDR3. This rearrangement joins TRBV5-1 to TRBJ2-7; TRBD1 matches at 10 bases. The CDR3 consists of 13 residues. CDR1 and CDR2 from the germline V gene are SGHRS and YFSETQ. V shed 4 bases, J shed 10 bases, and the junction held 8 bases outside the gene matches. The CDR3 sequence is CASSGTGAFEQYF. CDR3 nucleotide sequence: TGCGCCAGCAGCGGGACAGGGGCCTTTGAACAGTACTTC.

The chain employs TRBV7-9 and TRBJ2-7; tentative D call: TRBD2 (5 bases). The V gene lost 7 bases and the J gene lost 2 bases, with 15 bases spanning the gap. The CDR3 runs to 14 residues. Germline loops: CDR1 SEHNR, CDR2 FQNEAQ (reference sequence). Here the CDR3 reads CASTANGNPYEQYF. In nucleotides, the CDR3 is TGTGCCAGCACCGCCAACGGGAACCCCTACGAGCAGTACTTC.

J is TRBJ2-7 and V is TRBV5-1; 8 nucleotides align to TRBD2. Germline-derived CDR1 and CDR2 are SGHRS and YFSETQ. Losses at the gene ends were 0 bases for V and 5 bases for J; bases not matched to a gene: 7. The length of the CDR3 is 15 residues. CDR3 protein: CASSLGAGVTNEQYF. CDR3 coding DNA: TGCGCCAGCAGCTTGGGAGCGGGAGTTACCAACGAGCAGTACTTC.

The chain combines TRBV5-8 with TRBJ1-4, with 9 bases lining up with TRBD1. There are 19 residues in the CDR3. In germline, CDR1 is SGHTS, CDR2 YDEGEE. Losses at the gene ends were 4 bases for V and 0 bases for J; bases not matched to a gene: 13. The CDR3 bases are TGTGCCAGCAGCCGGGGACAGGGAAGTGCGTACGCAACTAATGAAAAACTGTTTTTT. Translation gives CASSRGQGSAYATNEKLFF.

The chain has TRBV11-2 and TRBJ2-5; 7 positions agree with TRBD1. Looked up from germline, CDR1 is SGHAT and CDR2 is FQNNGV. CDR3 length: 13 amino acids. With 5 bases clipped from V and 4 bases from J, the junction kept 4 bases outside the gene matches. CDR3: CASSTRDRETQYF. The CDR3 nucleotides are TGTGCCAGCAGCACCCGGGACAGAGAGACCCAGTACTTC.

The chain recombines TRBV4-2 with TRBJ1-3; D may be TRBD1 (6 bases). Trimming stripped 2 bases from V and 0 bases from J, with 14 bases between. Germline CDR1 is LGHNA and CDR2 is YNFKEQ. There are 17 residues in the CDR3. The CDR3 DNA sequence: TGTGCCAGCAGCCAACAACAGGGTTTGAGCTCTGGAAACACCATATATTTT. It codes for CASSQQQGLSSGNTIYF.

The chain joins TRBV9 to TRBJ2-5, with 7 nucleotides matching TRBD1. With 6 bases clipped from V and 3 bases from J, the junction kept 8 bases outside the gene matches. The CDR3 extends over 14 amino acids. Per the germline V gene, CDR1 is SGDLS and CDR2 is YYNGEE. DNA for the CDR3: TGTGCCAGCATCCCCATCAGGGGGAAAGAGACCCAGTACTTC. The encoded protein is CASIPIRGKETQYF.

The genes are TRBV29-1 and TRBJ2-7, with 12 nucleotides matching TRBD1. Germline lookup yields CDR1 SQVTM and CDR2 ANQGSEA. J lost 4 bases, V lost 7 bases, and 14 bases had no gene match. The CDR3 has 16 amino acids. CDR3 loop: CSAGGGQGAGGYEQYF. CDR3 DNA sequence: TGCAGCGCTGGGGGGGGACAGGGGGCAGGGGGTTACGAGCAGTACTTC.

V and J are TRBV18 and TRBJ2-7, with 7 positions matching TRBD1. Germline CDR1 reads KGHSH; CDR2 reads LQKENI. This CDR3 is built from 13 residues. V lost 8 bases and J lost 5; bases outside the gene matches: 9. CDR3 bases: TGTGCCAGCACTTTAGGGGGCTGGGACGAGCAGTACTTC. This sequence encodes CASTLGGWDEQYF.

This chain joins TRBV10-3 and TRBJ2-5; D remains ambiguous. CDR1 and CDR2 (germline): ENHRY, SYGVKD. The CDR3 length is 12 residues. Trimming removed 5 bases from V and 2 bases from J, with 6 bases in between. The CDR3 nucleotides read TGTGCCATCAGTACAGCACAAGAGACCCAGTACTTC. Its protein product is CAISTAQETQYF.